What follows is one T cell receptor beta chain and its context. What it binds is unknown. Repertoires were generated with immunoSEQ multiplex PCR, while TCRdb's copy carries only in-frame clones and drops some. This table has approximately 68,000 clones, approximately 87% appearing once. V was shortened by 6 bases and J by 3 bases, with 20 bases between the two germline ends. Per germline, CDR1 SNHLY and CDR2 FYNNEI. The CDR3 spans 16 residues. The data originate from a study of neoadjuvant anti-PD-1 for oral cavity cancer. Study-wide results and caveats: Higher pretreatment blood Treg/Th17 ratios correlated with higher pretreatment blood and lower post-treatment tumor TCRbeta clonality. Only a few patients per response group were TCR-analyzed; validation needed.

Time point: after neoadjuvant nivolumab, at surgical resection. Patients were newly diagnosed with stage II-IVA oral cavity squamous cell carcinoma without prior systemic or radiation treatment. Analysis of PBMCs was direct, with no culture step. The V and J genes are TRBV2 and TRBJ1-2; TRBD1 might be the D (5 bases). This clonotype originated in a person between 40 and 85 years old with oral cavity squamous cell carcinoma. The source material was PBMCs, sampled after nivolumab (anti-PD-1) treatment. CDR3 residues: CASSPWLTDLYYGYTF. In DNA, the CDR3 is TGTGCCAGCAGCCCGTGGTTGACAGACTTGTACTATGGCTACACCTTC.